A selection of T cell receptor beta chains follows, all from one sample in a study of response to subunit inactivated influenza vaccine. TCRdb independently ran MiXCR on the RT-PCR reads; one entry per CDR3 protein. The sample shows 650,000 to 850,000 distinct CDR3 sequences, 14% of them seen only once. Sequenced material: PBMCs from blood, taken less than 15 days before vaccination. These receptors were obtained from a man in his fifties who received an inactivated influenza vaccine. Both conserved end residues are trimmed from each CDR3.

v_call	j_call	cdr3_aa
TRBV20-1	TRBJ2-7	SARELGTYEQY
TRBV18	TRBJ2-1	ASSPKTSGRAGDEQF
TRBV5-1	TRBJ2-1	ASSLDIGSYNEQF
TRBV5-1	TRBJ2-1	ASSLAGQVGNEQF
TRBV5-1	TRBJ1-2	ASSPRTGDGYT
TRBV12-3/TRBV12-4	TRBJ1-6	ASSLHLYNSPLH
TRBV7-2	TRBJ2-7	ASSLASGRVYEQY
TRBV20-1	TRBJ1-1	SARQGLNTEAF
TRBV7-2	TRBJ1-1	ASRRGQDVRTEAF
TRBV20-1	TRBJ2-1	SARDPLAGQGEQF
TRBV3-1	TRBJ1-2	ASSQRRDNYGYT
TRBV11-2	TRBJ2-2	ASSLDRSTVRNTGELF
TRBV5-1	TRBJ2-5	ASSPDGARQETQY
TRBV12-3/TRBV12-4	TRBJ2-4	ASSLTGPGGNIQY
TRBV4-1	TRBJ2-1	ASSQEIVSLYEQF
TRBV20-1	TRBJ2-4	SARVSGADKNIQY
TRBV12-3/TRBV12-4	TRBJ1-1	ASSLFPQSTEAF
TRBV28	TRBJ1-2	ASSLGGRVNYGYT
TRBV9	TRBJ2-2	ASSVRTTTGELF
TRBV3-1	TRBJ2-1	ASSHPDNEQF
TRBV7-9	TRBJ2-3	ASSRTRGSTDTQY
TRBV3-1	TRBJ2-3	ASSQGLGVDTQY
TRBV29-1	TRBJ2-7	SVRPRTDAYEQY
TRBV10-3	TRBJ1-1	AISEKGLNTEAF
TRBV6-5	TRBJ2-3	ASSYSTLGTDTQY
TRBV11-1	TRBJ1-1	ASSYQLGNTEAF
TRBV18	TRBJ2-7	ASSPSFEQY
TRBV5-1	TRBJ2-3	ASSLGQGMSDTQY
TRBV5-1	TRBJ2-7	ASSPRGTETYEQY
TRBV3-1	TRBJ2-7	ASSQGTFSYEQY
TRBV2	TRBJ1-5	ASSVGREAQH
TRBV18	TRBJ2-3	ASSLDSLRGGTQY
TRBV5-8	TRBJ2-3	ASTRLGGADTQY
TRBV4-1	TRBJ2-2	ASSQRTTNTGELF
TRBV5-1	TRBJ2-2	ASSLIPETTGELF
TRBV5-1	TRBJ1-4	ASSLVVDTNEKLF
TRBV7-9	TRBJ1-5	ASSTENQPQH
TRBV10-3	TRBJ2-5	AISYRDRQETQY
TRBV20-1	TRBJ2-3	SASGLAGGGTDTQY
TRBV10-3	TRBJ2-7	AIRSTGGVYEQY
TRBV29-1	TRBJ1-1	SGNRGMNTEAF